Listed below are T cell receptor beta chains from one sample, sequenced in a study of identical twins. TCRdb re-called the 5' RACE reads through MiXCR, storing one row per CDR3 protein. The sample has roughly 630,000 distinct CDR3 sequences; about 7.1% are singletons. These data are also associated with another study on yellow fever vaccine responses in identical twins.

The specimen was PBMCs. These receptors came from a woman younger than 30 in good health. The CDR3 runs from the conserved cysteine through the conserved F or W. A D gene is named only where the DNA matches it firmly. Clone size, where shown, is once, few, many, or a class for clones that have expanded.

D gene | clone size | J gene | V gene | CDR3 DNA | CDR3 protein
NA | few | TRBJ2-5 | TRBV25-1 | TGTGCCAGCAGCCCCTTTGCCGGGTGGGGAGAGACCCAGTACTTC | CASSPFAGWGETQYF
TRBD1 | many | TRBJ1-2 | TRBV12-3/TRBV12-4 | TGTGCCAGCAGTTTCGGGACAGCACTCCCACACGATGGCTACACCTTC | CASSFGTALPHDGYTF
TRBD1 | many | TRBJ2-1 | TRBV6-2/TRBV6-3 | TGTGCCAGCATCTCCAACAGGGGCTCCTACAATGAGCAGTTCTTC | CASISNRGSYNEQFF
NA | NA | TRBJ2-6 | TRBV12-3/TRBV12-4 | TGTGCCAGCAGCACTCCTGCGTTTGGGGCCAACGTCCTGACTTTC | CASSTPAFGANVLTF
NA | NA | TRBJ2-5 | TRBV7-8 | TGTGCCAGCAGCTCATACCCTTCCCAAGAGACCCAGTACTTC | CASSSYPSQETQYF
TRBD2 | NA | TRBJ2-3 | TRBV27 | TGTGCCAGCAGCCCTGCCTACGGGGGGGATACGCAGTATTTT | CASSPAYGGDTQYF
NA | many | TRBJ2-1 | TRBV2 | TGTGCCAGCAGTGAAGAGGCTATGACCTACAATGAGCAGTTCTTC | CASSEEAMTYNEQFF
NA | few | TRBJ2-1 | TRBV24-1 | TGTGCCACCGGGGGGAGGGGGGCGAACAATGAGCAGTTCTTC | CATGGRGANNEQFF
NA | many | TRBJ1-1 | TRBV20-1 | TGCAGTGCTAGTCGGGACACTGAAGCTTTCTTT | CSASRDTEAFF
NA | few | TRBJ1-2 | TRBV7-2 | TGTGCCAGCAGCTTAGAGACTTGGGGGGGCTACACCTTC | CASSLETWGGYTF
NA | few | TRBJ2-5 | TRBV20-1 | TGCAGTGCTAGACGGAGCACGGGGGCGCAAGAGACCCAGTACTTC | CSARRSTGAQETQYF
TRBD2 | NA | TRBJ2-3 | TRBV12-3/TRBV12-4 | TGTACCAGCAGTTTTACCCTAGCGGGGGGGCGCAGCACAGATACGCAGTATTTT | CTSSFTLAGGRSTDTQYF
NA | once | TRBJ1-2 | TRBV6-1 | TGTGCCAGCAGCAACGGACGGAACTATGGCTACACCTTC | CASSNGRNYGYTF
NA | few | TRBJ1-2 | TRBV12-3/TRBV12-4 | TGTGCCAGCAGTTTAAACGGATTCTCCCACGGCTACACCTTC | CASSLNGFSHGYTF
NA | few | TRBJ2-7 | TRBV11-3 | TGTGCCAGCAGCTTAGAAGGTGACAGATCCTACGAGCAGTACTTC | CASSLEGDRSYEQYF